This T cell receptor beta chain is from a study of monozygotic twins with inflammatory bowel disease. Study-wide results and limits: There were differing immunosuppressive treatments, which may have added variability to patient repertoires.

As for this clonotype: Its antigen is unknown.

There are 14 residues in the CDR3. TCRdb derives one entry per CDR3 protein from the 5' RACE reads, leaving out DNA. This repertoire includes around 140,000 distinct CDR3 sequences. The receptor was isolated from a human donor with ulcerative colitis or Crohn's disease, or a healthy co-twin of an affected twin (not recorded which). Sequencing was done on a sample of blood. This chain joins TRBV12-3 or TRBV12-4 and TRBJ2-7; TCRdb gives TRBD1 as the D gene, but with no DNA this cannot be confirmed. The CDR3 reads CASSETGGINEQYF.